This T cell receptor beta chain was sequenced during a study of T cells in Graves' hyperthyroidism and ophthalmopathy. What was amplified from RNA transcripts were TCR beta CDR3 regions. The HTBI primer set served for first-round RT-PCR of the TCR CDR3. Using its own MiXCR run on the multiplex PCR reads, TCRdb lists one record per CDR3 protein. The data show some 250,000 distinct CDR3 sequences, about 15% seen once. This clonotype came up many times. The trim removed 5 bases at V and 5 bases at J, leaving 10 bases unmatched. The CDR3 runs 15 residues. Germline CDR1 SGHTA, CDR2 FQGTGA. Material: blood. The clonotype was recovered from a woman in her thirties or forties with Graves' hyperthyroidism that later progressed to Graves' ophthalmopathy. V usage is TRBV7-3 and J usage is TRBJ2-5, with 8 bases lining up with TRBD2. The CDR3 region has the DNA TGTGCCAGCAGCCCGGGGGGGGCCGGGGCGGAGACCCAGTACTTC. This codes for CASSPGGAGAETQYF.